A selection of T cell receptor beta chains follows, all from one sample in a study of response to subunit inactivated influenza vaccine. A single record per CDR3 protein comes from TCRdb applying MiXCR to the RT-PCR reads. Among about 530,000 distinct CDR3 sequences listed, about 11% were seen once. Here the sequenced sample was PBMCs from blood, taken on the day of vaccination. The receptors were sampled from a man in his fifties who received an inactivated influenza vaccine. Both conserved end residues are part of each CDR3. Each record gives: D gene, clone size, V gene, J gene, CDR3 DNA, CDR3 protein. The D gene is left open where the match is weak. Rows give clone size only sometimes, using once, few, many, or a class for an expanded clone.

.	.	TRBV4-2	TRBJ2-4	TGTGCCAGCAGCCAAGGAACGGGGGCCGAAAACATTCAGTACTTC	CASSQGTGAENIQYF
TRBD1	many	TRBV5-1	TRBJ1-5	TGCGCCAGCAGCTCCAGCGCGACAGGGGTCCAGCCCCAGCATTTT	CASSSSATGVQPQHF
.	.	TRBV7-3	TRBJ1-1	TGTGCCAGCAGCTTGTCAGGGAAAAACACTGAAGCTTTCTTT	CASSLSGKNTEAFF
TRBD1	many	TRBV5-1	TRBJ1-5	TGCGCCAGCAGCTCAGGGGGCCACAATCAGCCCCAGCATTTT	CASSSGGHNQPQHF
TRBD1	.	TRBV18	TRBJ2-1	TGTGCCAGCTCACCACCGAAGGGGGCCTCCTACAATGAGCAGTTCTTC	CASSPPKGASYNEQFF
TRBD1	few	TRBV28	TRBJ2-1	TGTGCCAGCGCCGACAGGGGGGTGTACAATGAGCAGTTCTTC	CASADRGVYNEQFF
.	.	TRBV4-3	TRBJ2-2	TGCGCCAGCAGCCAAGGAAGCGGCCCCACCGGGGAGCTGTTTTTT	CASSQGSGPTGELFF
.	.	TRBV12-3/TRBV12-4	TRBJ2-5	TGTTCCAGCAGCCCTAGGCAGAACCAAGAGACCCAGTACTTC	CSSSPRQNQETQYF
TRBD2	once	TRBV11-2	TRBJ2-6	TGTGCCAGCAGCTTGCGGGGGGTCCTCTCTGGGACCAACGTCCTGACTTTC	CASSLRGVLSGTNVLTF
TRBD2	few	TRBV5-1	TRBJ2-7	TGCGCCAGCAGCCAAGTTAGCGGGGCAGAGAACGAGCAGTACTTC	CASSQVSGAENEQYF
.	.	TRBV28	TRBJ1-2	TGTGCCAGCAGTTTGTTAGGAAGGGGCGGAATCGATGGCTACACCTTC	CASSLLGRGGIDGYTF
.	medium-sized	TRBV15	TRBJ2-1	TGTGCCACCAGCAGAGATGCGGGGGCCTTCAATGAGCAGTTCTTC	CATSRDAGAFNEQFF
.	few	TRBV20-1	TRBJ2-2	TGCAGTGCTAGTCGACAGGCCACCGGGGAGCTGTTTTTT	CSASRQATGELFF
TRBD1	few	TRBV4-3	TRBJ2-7	TGCGCCAGCAGCCAAGGATTGGACAGGGGGGTGAGCGAGCAGTACTTC	CASSQGLDRGVSEQYF
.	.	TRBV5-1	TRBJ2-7	TGCGCCAGCAGCGAAACACACGGAGGAATTAGCGAGCAGTACTTC	CASSETHGGISEQYF
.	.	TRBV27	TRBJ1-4	TGTGCCAGCGGGAGGATCGCAACTAATGAAAAACTGTTTTTT	CASGRIATNEKLFF
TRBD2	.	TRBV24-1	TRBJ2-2	TGTGCCACAGGGAGGGGCACCGGGGAGCTGTTTTTT	CATGRGTGELFF
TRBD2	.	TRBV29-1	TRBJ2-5	TGCAGCGTTGATCCGTGGACTAGCGGGGGGCAAGAGACCCAGTACTTC	CSVDPWTSGGQETQYF
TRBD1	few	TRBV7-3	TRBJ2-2	TGTGCCAGCAGCTTAAGGACAGGGTCGAGCACCGGGGAGCTGTTTTTT	CASSLRTGSSTGELFF
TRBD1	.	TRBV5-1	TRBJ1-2	TGCGCCAGCAGCGAGACAGGGTATGCGGAGAGCTACACCTTC	CASSETGYAESYTF
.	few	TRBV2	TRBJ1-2	TGTGCCAGCGCGTCGGGAATCTATGGCTACACCTTC	CASASGIYGYTF